A single sample is the source of the 21 T cell receptor beta chains below, sequenced in a study of T cell repertoires in cytomegalovirus infection. TCRdb re-derived calls from the reads in MiXCR, one entry per CDR3 protein. The data hold roughly 300,000 distinct CDR3 sequences, with more than 9% observed a single time. Sequencing used PBMCs. These receptors originate from a human donor in good health (CMV status not recorded). Some clones in this sample may be carry-over from other donors' samples.

V and J are TRBV27 and TRBJ2-7; 9 bases fit TRBD1. The CDR3 contains 13 residues. Germline lookup yields CDR1 MNHEY and CDR2 SMNVEV (reference sequence). The V gene end was trimmed by 8 bases and the J gene end by 6 bases; junction bases not matched to a gene: 8. The CDR3 nucleotides read TGTGCCAGCGGCTTTGGGACAGGGCCCGAGCAGTACTTC. It is translated as CASGFGTGPEQYF.

This clonotype was seen only a few times. This sequence joins TRBV2 and TRBJ2-7; no clear D. There are 14 residues in the CDR3. V lost 6 bases, J lost 3 bases, and 15 bases lay in between. From germline, CDR1 is SNHLY and CDR2 FYNNEI. The CDR3, as DNA: TGTGCCAGCAGACCCGTGGGGTTTGGCTACGAGCAGTACTTC. Translating gives CASRPVGFGYEQYF.

This clonotype was detected only a few times. The V call is TRBV12-3 or TRBV12-4, the J call TRBJ1-1; D is undetermined. The CDR3 is 13 amino acids. Trimming removed 3 bases from V and 0 bases from J, with 5 bases in between. CDR3 in amino acids: CASSFKVNTEAFF. The CDR3 DNA follows: TGTGCCAGCAGTTTCAAGGTGAACACTGAAGCTTTCTTT.

This chain connects TRBV7-6 to TRBJ2-1; 8 bases fit TRBD2. Trimming at V came to 4 bases and at J to 7 bases, leaving 15 bases not matched to a gene. The CDR3 sequence is 17 residues long. CDR1 SGHVS and CDR2 FNYEAQ come from the germline V gene. This chain's CDR3 is CASSSRIISGASNEQFF. The CDR3 DNA follows: TGTGCCAGCAGCTCCCGGATAATTAGCGGGGCGTCGAATGAGCAGTTCTTC.

This clonotype has at least ten counts. It may be a read error: a sequence one base away is much more abundant. The chain employs TRBV7-8 and TRBJ2-2, with 7 bases matching TRBD1. The J segment lost 0 bases and the V segment lost 3 bases, leaving 1 base of the junction unmatched. The CDR3 covers 15 residues. Germline V lookup: CDR1 SGHVS, CDR2 FQNEAQ. The CDR3 spells CASSLTGTNTGELFF. DNA for the CDR3: TGTGCCAGCAGCTTGACAGGGACGAACACCGGGGAGCTGTTTTTT.

This clonotype was picked up many times. The CDR3 sequence is CASRTTNYNEQFF. The CDR3 nucleotides read TGTGCCAGCAGGACCACGAACTACAATGAGCAGTTCTTC. This sequence joins TRBV6-1 and TRBJ2-1; D is unclear. The V gene lost 6 bases and the J gene lost 3 bases, with 9 bases spanning the gap. Germline loops: CDR1 MNHNS, CDR2 SASEGT. The length of the CDR3 is 13 residues.

This clonotype was recorded a few times. This rearrangement joins TRBV7-2 to TRBJ1-6; 8 positions agree with TRBD1. V dropped 1 base and J dropped 9; count of bases not matched to a gene: 8. This CDR3 is built from 16 residues. Germline V lookup: CDR1 SGHTA, CDR2 FQGNSA. The CDR3 DNA reads TGTGCCAGCAGCTTAGGCCAGGGGGCTCTAGGTTCACCCCTCCACTTT. This codes for CASSLGQGALGSPLHF. Combining the CDR3 with reference TRBV7-2 and TRBJ1-6 gives the whole variable domain GAGVSQSPSNKVTEKGKDVELRCDPISGHTALYWYRQSLGQGLEFLIYFQGNSAPDKSGLPSDRFSAERTGGSVSTLTIQRTQQEDSAVYLCASSLGQGALGSPLHFGNGTRLTVT.

The V gene is TRBV7-2, the J gene TRBJ2-7, with D maybe TRBD2 (6 bases). V lost 4 bases, J lost 2 bases, and 12 bases lay in between. This CDR3 comprises 14 residues. Germline V gene sequence: CDR1 SGHTA, CDR2 FQGNSA. The CDR3 coding sequence is TGTGCCAGCAGCTCAGGGCGGGGTGCCTACGAGCAGTACTTC. Its translation: CASSSGRGAYEQYF.

This clonotype showed up many times. This chain connects TRBV12-3 or TRBV12-4 to TRBJ1-6; D gene uncertain. The CDR3 has 13 amino acids. Trimming took 0 bases from V and 6 from J, leaving 3 bases between them. Here the CDR3 reads CASSLAPNSPLHF. The CDR3 DNA sequence: TGTGCCAGCAGTTTAGCCCCTAATTCACCCCTCCACTTT.

At least ten counts were recorded for this clonotype. The rearrangement uses TRBV7-2 and TRBJ2-3; D is ambiguous. This CDR3 spans 12 amino acids. Germline CDR1 reads SGHTA; CDR2 reads FQGNSA. The V end was cut by 11 bases, the J end by 0 bases, with 9 bases between. CDR3 in amino acids: CALAPSTDTQYF. The CDR3 DNA follows: TGTGCCTTAGCACCTAGCACAGATACGCAGTATTTT. The whole variable domain, remainder taken from reference TRBV7-2 and TRBJ2-3, is GAGVSQSPSNKVTEKGKDVELRCDPISGHTALYWYRQSLGQGLEFLIYFQGNSAPDKSGLPSDRFSAERTGGSVSTLTIQRTQQEDSAVYLCALAPSTDTQYFGPGTRLTVL.

The V call is TRBV7-3, the J call TRBJ2-1, with D perhaps being TRBD1 or TRBD2 (6 bases each). Trimming cost V 3 bases and J 10 bases, with 13 bases left between them. CDR1 SGHTA and CDR2 FQGTGA come from the germline V gene. The length of the CDR3 is 13 residues. The chain's CDR3 is CASSFSGGTEQFF. The CDR3, as DNA: TGTGCCAGCAGCTTCTCTGGGGGGACAGAGCAGTTCTTC.

This clonotype was recorded at least ten times. The chain is built from TRBV10-3 and TRBJ1-6; TRBD1 aligns across 7 bases. The J segment lost 4 bases and the V segment lost 4 bases, leaving 7 bases of the junction unmatched. The CDR3 loop spans 16 amino acids. Germline V gene data show CDR1 as ENHRY and CDR2 as SYGVKD. DNA of the CDR3: TGTGCCATCAGTGTACAGGGGCCTACATATAATTCACCCCTCCACTTT. Translation gives CAISVQGPTYNSPLHF.

Ten or more counts support this clonotype. The chain carries TRBV7-2 and TRBJ2-7; TRBD1 matches at 12 bases. This CDR3 has 18 amino acids. V dropped 4 bases and J dropped 5; count of bases not matched to a gene: 15. CDR1 is SGHTA and CDR2 is FQGNSA in the germline V gene. CDR3: CASSSRGAPGQGANEQYF. The CDR3 DNA is TGTGCCAGCAGCTCCAGGGGGGCACCGGGACAGGGGGCGAACGAGCAGTACTTC.

The chain employs TRBV12-3 or TRBV12-4 and TRBJ2-5; 8 bases match TRBD2. The CDR3 totals 15 residues. With 6 bases clipped from V and 0 bases from J, the junction kept 6 bases outside the gene matches. The CDR3 sequence: CASRKGLGYQETQYF. The CDR3 coding sequence is TGTGCCAGCAGGAAGGGACTAGGGTACCAAGAGACCCAGTACTTC.

This clonotype was observed at least ten times. The rearrangement links TRBV7-6 to TRBJ2-5, with 10 nucleotides matching TRBD2. V was pared by 0 bases and J by 5 bases, with 3 bases of the junction left unmatched. This CDR3 is 15 amino acids long. From germline, CDR1 is SGHVS and CDR2 FNYEAQ. As DNA, the CDR3 is TGTGCCAGCAGCTTAGCACTAGCGGGGATCGAGACCCAGTACTTC. Translation gives CASSLALAGIETQYF.

Ten or more counts support this clonotype. The chain combines TRBV7-2 with TRBJ1-1; 7 bases are a match to TRBD1. This CDR3 is 13 amino acids long. J gave up 4 bases and V 5 bases, and 4 bases lay outside the gene matches. CDR1 is SGHTA and CDR2 is FQGNSA in the germline V gene. The CDR3 DNA follows: TGTGCCAGCAGCGCGCAGGGGGTCACTGAAGCTTTCTTT. This codes for CASSAQGVTEAFF.

The chain employs TRBV7-2 and TRBJ1-6; D gene ambiguous. The V gene's germline CDR1 is SGHTA and CDR2 FQGNSA. The V end lost 3 bases, the J end lost 8 bases, and 5 bases lay between the germline ends. The CDR3 extends over 12 amino acids. This chain's CDR3 is CASSFSDSPLHF. CDR3 sequence (DNA): TGTGCCAGCAGCTTCAGTGATTCACCCCTCCACTTT.

This clonotype was counted at least ten times. The rearrangement links TRBV7-2 to TRBJ1-4; D ambiguous. The length of the CDR3 is 14 residues. V lost 4 bases and J 4 bases, leaving 10 bases between the germline ends. Per germline, CDR1 SGHTA and CDR2 FQGNSA. In DNA, the CDR3 is TGTGCCAGCAGCTCCCAAGATAGTAATGAAAAACTGTTTTTT. Translated, it gives CASSSQDSNEKLFF.

The chain links TRBV7-2 to TRBJ1-2; weak D call: TRBD1 (6 bases). The CDR3 loop spans 15 amino acids. Germline assignment: CDR1 SGHTA and CDR2 FQGNSA. Trimming shortened V by 5 bases and J by 6 bases, and 19 bases separated the two germline ends. CDR3 region: CASSGGGAGGNGYTF. CDR3 in DNA: TGTGCCAGCAGCGGAGGGGGGGCGGGTGGGAATGGCTACACCTTC.

This clonotype has a handful of counts. The chain recombines TRBV4-1 with TRBJ2-2, with TRBD2 identical over 8 bases. V lost 2 bases to trimming and J lost 0 bases; unmatched junction nucleotides: 2. CDR3 length: 16 amino acids. Germline V gene lookup returns CDR1 MGHRA and CDR2 YSYEKL. The DNA for the CDR3 is TGCGCCAGCAGCCAATTAGCGGGGACGAACACCGGGGAGCTGTTTTTT. Its protein is CASSQLAGTNTGELFF.

Many counts were recorded for this clonotype. This chain uses TRBV20-1 with TRBJ1-4; 9 bases line up with TRBD1. CDR1 is DFQATT and CDR2 is SNEGSKA in the germline V gene (reference sequence). The CDR3 contains 13 residues. V dropped 8 bases and J dropped 9; count of bases not matched to a gene: 10. This chain's CDR3 is CSTHRGQKKKLFF. The CDR3 DNA follows: TGCAGTACCCACAGGGGGCAGAAAAAAAAACTGTTTTTT.